The clone carrying this T cell receptor beta chain was detected ten times or more. The CDR3 spans 16 residues. The V gene end was trimmed by 2 bases and the J gene end by 4 bases; junction bases not matched to a gene: 10. Germline CDR1 LGHNA, CDR2 YNFKEQ. The sample comes from a study of kidney transplant recipient with SARS-CoV-2 infection. TCRdb fed the reads into MiXCR, producing one record per CDR3 protein. The profile shows about 240,000 distinct CDR3 sequences, less than 35% of them singletons. This chain connects TRBV4-2 to TRBJ1-2; TRBD1 matches 7 bases. Sequences were derived from a blood sample, sampled at baseline and on roughly day 120 from a kidney transplant recipient. This receptor was identified in a male patient aged 25-45 years who had COVID-19 and was a kidney transplant recipient. Part of the T cell pool may stem from the graft donor. The CDR3 protein is CASSQQAGTEPYGYTF. Here the CDR3 DNA reads TGTGCCAGCAGCCAACAAGCCGGGACAGAACCCTATGGCTACACCTTC.